A selection of T cell receptor beta chains follows, all from one sample in a study of long-term antiretroviral therapy in people with HIV. Sequenced by immunoSEQ multiplex PCR; TCRdb stores in-frame clones only, minus some. The sample carries roughly 42,000 clones, about nine tenths recorded once. The sequences come from unsorted PBMCs, collected 0.1 years before starting antiretroviral therapy. Every receptor here comes from a woman between 50 and 59 years old with HIV. Each CDR3 is given with its conserved first and last residue. The order of the fields is V gene, clone size, CDR3 length, CDR3 protein. Clone size is not always given. Where it is, it says once, few, many or a class for expanded clones.

TRBV5-1	once	14	CASSLAGASYGYTF
TRBV6-1	NA	12	CAGGRSGNTIYF
TRBV9	NA	18	CASSVDSGGAKAKNIQYF
TRBV6-6	NA	16	CASSYGLSGRGAEAFF
TRBV6-1	NA	13	CASSVGVGTEAFF
TRBV23-1	NA	16	CASSTNRDREQYEQYF
TRBV5-1	NA	16	CASSLESLDSTDTQYF
TRBV6-6	NA	15	CASSKGQGGDTEAFF
TRBV7-9	NA	14	CASSQTSPGRGYTF
TRBV19	NA	15	CASSLLASYYNEQFF
TRBV27	few	15	CASSLMRPSTDTQYF
TRBV10-3	NA	19	CAISGGLAVFSSGANVLTF
TRBV4-3	NA	15	CASSQGPSGANVLTF
TRBV11-2	NA	13	CASSHTVSNGYTF
TRBV30	once	13	CARGGELGEKLFF
TRBV29-1	NA	14	CSVSRAGGTTEAFF
TRBV11-2	NA	16	CASTRSGTGVTGELFF
TRBV14	few	15	CASSRDTRGSHGYTF
TRBV2	few	12	CASKIQGSGYTF
TRBV7-9	NA	14	CASSLGQSGTEAFF
TRBV6-1	NA	14	CASSLRWGEVFLLF
TRBV7-2	NA	15	CASSLDRGTGNGYTF
TRBV5-1	NA	15	CASSLPGVVADTQYF
TRBV7-3	NA	15	CASSLLAGGRGTQYF
TRBV6-6	NA	16	CASSYSGSGGTYEQYF
TRBV5-6	NA	12	CASSLAGDTQYF
TRBV7-2	NA	13	CASSSRSTYEQYF
TRBV6-6	NA	14	CASSSNRALYEQYF
TRBV9	NA	13	CASSPRDSYEQYF
TRBV5-1	NA	15	CATSRGTGISYEQYF
TRBV7-9	once	14	CASSVGQGGETQYF
TRBV19	NA	15	CASSIAGRTDNEQFF
TRBV29-1	NA	13	CSVALQGSQPQHF
TRBV4-1	few	14	CASSQDWVTGELFF
TRBV7-8	NA	15	CASSFRDRGPDTQYF
TRBV6-1	NA	14	CASRSEMNTGELFF
TRBV7-2	NA	13	CASSLDGFTEAFF
TRBV19	NA	16	CASSALGFDSNQPQHF
TRBV15	once	16	CATSRDLGQTNQPQHF
TRBV6-5	once	14	CASRTGLSTDTQYF
TRBV4-1	NA	15	CASSQGTGNSYEQYF
TRBV7-9	NA	14	CASSPRPSGNTIYF
TRBV5-6	few	11	CASIPPGPQHF
TRBV5-1	NA	17	CASSLDYWGAGTDTQYF
TRBV10-2	NA	15	CASSGTGDSGNTIYF
TRBV11-2	NA	17	CASSLVPTELSADTQYF
TRBV19	once	15	CASFRAGFSTDTQYF
TRBV2	NA	15	CASTSEELMTYGYTF
TRBV6-5	few	14	CASSYSGTAYGYTF